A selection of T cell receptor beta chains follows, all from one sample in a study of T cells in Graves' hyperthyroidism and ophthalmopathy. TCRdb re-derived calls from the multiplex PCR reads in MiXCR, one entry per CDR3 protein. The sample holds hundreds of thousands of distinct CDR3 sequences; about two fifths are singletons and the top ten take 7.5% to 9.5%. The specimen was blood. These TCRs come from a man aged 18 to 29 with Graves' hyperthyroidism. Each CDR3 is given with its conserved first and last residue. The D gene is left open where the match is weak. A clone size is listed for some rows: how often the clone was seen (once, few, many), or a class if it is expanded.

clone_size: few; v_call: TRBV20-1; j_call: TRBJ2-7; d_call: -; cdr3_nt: TGCAGTGCTAGGTTCGGGAGCTCCTACGAGCAGTACTTC; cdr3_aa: CSARFGSSYEQYF
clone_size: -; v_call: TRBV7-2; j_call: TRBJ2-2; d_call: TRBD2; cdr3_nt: TGTGCCAGCAGCTTAAACCTAGCGGGAGTGACCGGGGAGCTGTTTTTT; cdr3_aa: CASSLNLAGVTGELFF
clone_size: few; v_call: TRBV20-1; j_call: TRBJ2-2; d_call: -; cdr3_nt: TGCAGTGCTAGAGGACCGCAGGGTGCCGGGGAGCTGTTTTTT; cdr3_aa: CSARGPQGAGELFF
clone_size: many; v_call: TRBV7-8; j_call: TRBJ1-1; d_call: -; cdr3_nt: TGTGCCAGCAGCTTAGACAGGGCGAGTACTGAAGCTTTCTTT; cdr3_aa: CASSLDRASTEAFF
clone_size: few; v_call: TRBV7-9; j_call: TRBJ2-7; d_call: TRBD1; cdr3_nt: TGTGCCAGCAGCTTAGTGGGGACAGGAGAATACGAGCAGTACTTC; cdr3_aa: CASSLVGTGEYEQYF
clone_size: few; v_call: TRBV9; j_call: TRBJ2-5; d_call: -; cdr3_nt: TGTGCCAGCAGCCCGGGCGGGACCCAAGAGACCCAGTACTTC; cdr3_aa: CASSPGGTQETQYF
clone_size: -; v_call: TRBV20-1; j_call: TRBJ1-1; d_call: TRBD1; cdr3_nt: TGCAGTGCGGGGATTGGACAGGGGGATGTGGGTACTGAAGCTTTCTTT; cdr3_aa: CSAGIGQGDVGTEAFF
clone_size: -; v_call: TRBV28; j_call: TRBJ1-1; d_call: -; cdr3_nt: TGTGCCAGCAGTTCAATAAGCCAGCACCGGCTCACTGAAGCTTTCTTT; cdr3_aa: CASSSISQHRLTEAFF
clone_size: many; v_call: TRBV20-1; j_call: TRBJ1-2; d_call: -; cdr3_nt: TGCAGTGCTAGAGACGGGACCCACTATGGCTACACCTTC; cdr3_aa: CSARDGTHYGYTF
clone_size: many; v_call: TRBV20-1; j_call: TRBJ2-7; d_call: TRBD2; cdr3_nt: TGCAGTGCTTCCGGGACTAGTCCCTACGAGCAGTACTTC; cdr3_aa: CSASGTSPYEQYF
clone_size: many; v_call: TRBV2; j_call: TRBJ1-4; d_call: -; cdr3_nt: TGTGCCAGCAGTGAGGGGGGACTGAAGAATGAAAAACTGTTTTTT; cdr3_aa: CASSEGGLKNEKLFF
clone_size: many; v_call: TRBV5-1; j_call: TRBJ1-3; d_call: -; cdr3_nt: TGTGCCAGCAGCCCGGACAGCTCTGGAAACACCATATATTTT; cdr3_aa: CASSPDSSGNTIYF
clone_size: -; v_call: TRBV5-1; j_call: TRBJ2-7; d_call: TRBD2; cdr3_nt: TGCGCCAGCAGCCTCGGGGAGGGACGCACCTACGAGCAGTACTTC; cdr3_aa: CASSLGEGRTYEQYF
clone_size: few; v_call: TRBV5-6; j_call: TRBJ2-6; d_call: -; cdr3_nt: TGTGCCAGCAGCTTGTTATGGGGGACTGGGGCCAACGTCCTGACTTTC; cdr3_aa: CASSLLWGTGANVLTF
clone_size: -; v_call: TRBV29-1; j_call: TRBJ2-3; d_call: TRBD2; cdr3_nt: TGCAGCGTTGTTAGAGCGGGGACAGATACGCAGTATTTT; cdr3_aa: CSVVRAGTDTQYF
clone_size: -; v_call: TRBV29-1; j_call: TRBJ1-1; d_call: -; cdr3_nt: TGCAGCGTTGAGGCGGGGGGGCAGGGAGCTTTCTTT; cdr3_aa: CSVEAGGQGAFF
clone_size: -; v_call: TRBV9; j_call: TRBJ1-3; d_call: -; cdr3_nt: TGTGCCAGCAGCGTGGGTGGGACACCACCAGGAAACACCATATATTTT; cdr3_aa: CASSVGGTPPGNTIYF
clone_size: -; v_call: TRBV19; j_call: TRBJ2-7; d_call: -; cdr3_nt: TGTGCCAGTAGTATATCAGATTCCTCCGAGCAGTACTTC; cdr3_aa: CASSISDSSEQYF
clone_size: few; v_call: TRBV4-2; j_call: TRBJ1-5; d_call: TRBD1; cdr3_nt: TGTGCCAGCAGCCCAGAGACAGGGGAGAATCAGCCCCAGCATTTT; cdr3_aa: CASSPETGENQPQHF
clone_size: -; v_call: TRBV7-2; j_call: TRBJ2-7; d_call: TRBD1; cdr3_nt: TGCGCCAGCAGCCAAGTGCAGGGACAGGAGATTTACGAGCAGTACTTC; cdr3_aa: CASSQVQGQEIYEQYF
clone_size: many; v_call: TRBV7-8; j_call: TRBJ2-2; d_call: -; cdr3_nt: TGTGCCAGCAGCTTAGGCGGAGGCGGGGAGCTGTTTTTT; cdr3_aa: CASSLGGGGELFF
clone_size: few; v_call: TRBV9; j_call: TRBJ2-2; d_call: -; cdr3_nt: TGTGCCAGCAGCGTAGCTACCATTCGTCCAGGGTATAACACCGGGGAGCTGTTTTTT; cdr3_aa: CASSVATIRPGYNTGELFF
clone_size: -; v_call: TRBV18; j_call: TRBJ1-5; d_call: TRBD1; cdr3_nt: TGTGCCAGCTCGCCACCGGGGACAGGGCTCAATCAGCCCCAGCATTTT; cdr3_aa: CASSPPGTGLNQPQHF
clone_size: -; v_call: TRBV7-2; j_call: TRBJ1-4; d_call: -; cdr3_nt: TGTGCCAGCAGCTTAGTAGCCTCACCCGGGGAAAAACTGTTTTTT; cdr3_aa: CASSLVASPGEKLFF
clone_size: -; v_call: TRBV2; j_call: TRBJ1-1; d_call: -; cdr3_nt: TGTGCTAACAGGGAGCCAGTCGGCGAAGCTTTCTTT; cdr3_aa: CANREPVGEAFF
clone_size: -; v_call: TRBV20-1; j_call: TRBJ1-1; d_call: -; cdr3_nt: TGCAGTGCTAGAGTTAAAATGGGCGGATGGGCTGAAGCTTTCTTT; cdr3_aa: CSARVKMGGWAEAFF
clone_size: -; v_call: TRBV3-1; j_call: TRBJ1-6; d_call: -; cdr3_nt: TGTGCCAGCAGCCAAGGGGGCGTAGGGGGTTCACCCCTCCACTTT; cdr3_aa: CASSQGGVGGSPLHF
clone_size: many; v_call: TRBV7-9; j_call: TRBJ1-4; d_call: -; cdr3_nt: TGTGCCAGCAGCTCGGACACGACTAATGAAAAACTGTTTTTT; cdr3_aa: CASSSDTTNEKLFF
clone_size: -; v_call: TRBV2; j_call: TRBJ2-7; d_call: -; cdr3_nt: TGTGCCAGCAGTGAAGTCCCAAACGGGATTGGATACGAGCAGTACTTC; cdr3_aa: CASSEVPNGIGYEQYF
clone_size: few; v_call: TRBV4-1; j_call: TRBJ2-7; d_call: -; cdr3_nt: TGCGCCAGCAGCCAAACGGGATGGGACGAGCAGTACTTC; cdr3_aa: CASSQTGWDEQYF
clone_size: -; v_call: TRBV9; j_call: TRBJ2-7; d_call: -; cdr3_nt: TGTGCCAGCAGCCAAGATCGGGGTATGACCTACGAGCAGTACTTC; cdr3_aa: CASSQDRGMTYEQYF
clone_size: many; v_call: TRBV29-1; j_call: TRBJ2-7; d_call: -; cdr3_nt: TGCAGCGTTGTAGGGCGAAACTCCTACGAGCAGTACTTC; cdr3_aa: CSVVGRNSYEQYF
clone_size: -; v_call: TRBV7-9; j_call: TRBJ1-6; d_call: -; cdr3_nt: TGTGCCAGCTGGGACGGATACTCTAATTCACCCCTCCACTTT; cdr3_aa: CASWDGYSNSPLHF
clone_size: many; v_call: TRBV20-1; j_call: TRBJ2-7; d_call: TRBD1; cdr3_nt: TGCAGTGCCCGACAGGGAAGCTACGAGCAGTACTTC; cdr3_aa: CSARQGSYEQYF
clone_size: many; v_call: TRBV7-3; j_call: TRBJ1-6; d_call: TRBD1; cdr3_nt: TGTGCCAGCAGCTCCGGGACAGGGTACATAGGTTCACCCCTCCACTTT; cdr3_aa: CASSSGTGYIGSPLHF
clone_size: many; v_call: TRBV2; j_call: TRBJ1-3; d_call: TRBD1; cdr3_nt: TGTGCCAGCAGACAGGGGGACGGAAACACCATATATTTT; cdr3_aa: CASRQGDGNTIYF
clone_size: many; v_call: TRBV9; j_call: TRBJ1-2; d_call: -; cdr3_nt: TGTGCCAGCAGCAGATCCGGGACGGACTATGGCTACACCTTC; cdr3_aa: CASSRSGTDYGYTF
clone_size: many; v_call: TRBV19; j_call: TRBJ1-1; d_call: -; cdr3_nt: TGTGCCAGTAGTACCCGAGACAGGAACACTGAAGCTTTCTTT; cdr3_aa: CASSTRDRNTEAFF
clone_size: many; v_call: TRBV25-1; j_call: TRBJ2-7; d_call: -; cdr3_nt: TGTGCCAGCAGTGAATGGGACATAAGTTACGAGCAGTACTTC; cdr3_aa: CASSEWDISYEQYF
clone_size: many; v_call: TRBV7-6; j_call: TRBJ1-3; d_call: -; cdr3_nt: TGTGCCAGCAGCTTATTAGCGGACACCATATATTTT; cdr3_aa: CASSLLADTIYF
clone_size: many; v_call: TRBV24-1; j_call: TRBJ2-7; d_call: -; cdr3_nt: TGTGCCACAACGGACAGTACGGAGTCCTACGAGCAGTACTTC; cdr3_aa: CATTDSTESYEQYF
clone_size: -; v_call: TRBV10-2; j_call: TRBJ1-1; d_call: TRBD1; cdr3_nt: TGCGCCAGCAGCCAAGCGGGACAGCCGAACACTGAAGCTTTCTTT; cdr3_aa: CASSQAGQPNTEAFF
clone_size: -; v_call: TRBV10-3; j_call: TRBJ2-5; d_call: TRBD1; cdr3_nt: TGTGCCATCAGGCGGCCAGGGGGCAGGGAGACCCAGTACTTC; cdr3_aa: CAIRRPGGRETQYF
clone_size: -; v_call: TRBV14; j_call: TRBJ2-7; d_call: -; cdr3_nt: TGTGCCAGCTCACCACCGTCCATTTCCTACGAGCAGTACTTC; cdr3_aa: CASSPPSISYEQYF
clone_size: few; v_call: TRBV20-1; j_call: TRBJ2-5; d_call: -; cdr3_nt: TGCAGTGCGCGGCGTGGGGGCCAAGAGACCCAGTACTTC; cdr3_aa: CSARRGGQETQYF
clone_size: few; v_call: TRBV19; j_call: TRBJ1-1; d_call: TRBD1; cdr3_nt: TGTGCCAGTAGTACAAGGGACAGACAAGGGGTGACTGAAGCTTTCTTT; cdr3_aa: CASSTRDRQGVTEAFF
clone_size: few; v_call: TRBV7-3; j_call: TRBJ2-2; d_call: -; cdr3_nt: TGTGCCAGCAGCCGCGGGCCCTACACCGGGGAGCTGTTTTTT; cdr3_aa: CASSRGPYTGELFF
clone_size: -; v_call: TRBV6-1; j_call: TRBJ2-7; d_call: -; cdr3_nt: TGTGCCAGCAGGGACACAGGCTATTACGAGCAGTACTTC; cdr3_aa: CASRDTGYYEQYF